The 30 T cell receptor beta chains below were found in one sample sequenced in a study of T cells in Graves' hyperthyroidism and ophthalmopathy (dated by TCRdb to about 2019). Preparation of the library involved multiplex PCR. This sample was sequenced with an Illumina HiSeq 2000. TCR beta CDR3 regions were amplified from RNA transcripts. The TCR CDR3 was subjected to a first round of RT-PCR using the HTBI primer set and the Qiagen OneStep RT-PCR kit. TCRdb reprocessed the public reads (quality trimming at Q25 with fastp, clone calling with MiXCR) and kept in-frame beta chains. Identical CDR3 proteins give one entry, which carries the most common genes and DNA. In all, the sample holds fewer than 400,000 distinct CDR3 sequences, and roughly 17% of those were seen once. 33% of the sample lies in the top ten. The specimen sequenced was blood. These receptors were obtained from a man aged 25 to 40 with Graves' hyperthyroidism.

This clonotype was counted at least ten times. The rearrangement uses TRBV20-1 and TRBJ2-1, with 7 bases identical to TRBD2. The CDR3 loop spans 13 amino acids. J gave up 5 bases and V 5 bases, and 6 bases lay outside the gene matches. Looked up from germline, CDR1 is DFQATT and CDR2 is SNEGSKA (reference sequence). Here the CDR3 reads CSADGSGNNEQFF. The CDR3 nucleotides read TGCAGTGCTGATGGGAGCGGGAACAATGAGCAGTTCTTC.

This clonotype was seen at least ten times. CDR3 residues: CASSTPGQGNYEQFF. The CDR3 coding sequence is TGTGCCAGCAGTACGCCGGGACAGGGTAATTATGAGCAGTTCTTC. This sequence joins TRBV28 and TRBJ2-1; 9 bases line up with TRBD1. This CDR3 spans 15 amino acids. Unmatched junction bases numbered 10, after V lost 5 bases and J lost 8 bases. Germline V gives CDR1 MDHEN, CDR2 SYDVKM. Supplemented by reference TRBV28 and TRBJ2-1, the full variable domain reads DVKVTQSSRYLVKRTGEKVFLECVQDMDHENMFWYRQDPGLGLRLIYFSYDVKMKEKGDIPEGYSVSREKKERFSLILESASTNQTSMYLCASSTPGQGNYEQFFGPGTRLTVL.

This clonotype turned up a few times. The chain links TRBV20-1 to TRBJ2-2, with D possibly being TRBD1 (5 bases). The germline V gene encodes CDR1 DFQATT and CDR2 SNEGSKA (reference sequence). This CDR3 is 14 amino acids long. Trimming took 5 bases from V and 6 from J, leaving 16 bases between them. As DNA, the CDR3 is TGCAGTGCTTATCAGGGTTACGGTGCCGGGGAGCTGTTTTTT. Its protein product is CSAYQGYGAGELFF.

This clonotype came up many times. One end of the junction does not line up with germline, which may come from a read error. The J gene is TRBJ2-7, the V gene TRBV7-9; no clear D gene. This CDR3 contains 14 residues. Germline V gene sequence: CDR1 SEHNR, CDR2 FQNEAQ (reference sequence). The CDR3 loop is CASSLASRTYAQYF. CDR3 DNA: TGTGCCAGCAGCTTAGCCAGCAGGACGTACGCGCAGTACTTC.

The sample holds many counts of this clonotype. CDR3 nucleotides: TGTGCCAGCAGAGAATGGGTGTCGAACACTGAAGCTTTCTTT. Protein product: CASREWVSNTEAFF. The chain recombines TRBV6-1 with TRBJ1-1; D is undetermined. This CDR3 has 14 amino acids. V lost 6 bases and J 1 base, leaving 12 bases between the germline ends. The germline CDR1 and CDR2 sequences are MNHNS and SASEGT.

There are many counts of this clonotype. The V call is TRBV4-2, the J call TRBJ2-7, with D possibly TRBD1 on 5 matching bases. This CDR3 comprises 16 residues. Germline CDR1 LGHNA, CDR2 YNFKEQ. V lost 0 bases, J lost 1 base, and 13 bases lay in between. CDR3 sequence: CASSQDGKGWSYEQYF. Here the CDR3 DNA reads TGTGCCAGCAGCCAAGATGGGAAGGGGTGGTCCTACGAGCAGTACTTC.

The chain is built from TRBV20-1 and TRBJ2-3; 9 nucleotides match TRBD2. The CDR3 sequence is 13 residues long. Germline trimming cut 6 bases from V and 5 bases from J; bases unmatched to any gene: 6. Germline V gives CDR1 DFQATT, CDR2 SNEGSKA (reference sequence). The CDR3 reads CSAREGLRDTQYF. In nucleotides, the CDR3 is TGCAGTGCGCGGGAGGGCCTTCGAGATACGCAGTATTTT.

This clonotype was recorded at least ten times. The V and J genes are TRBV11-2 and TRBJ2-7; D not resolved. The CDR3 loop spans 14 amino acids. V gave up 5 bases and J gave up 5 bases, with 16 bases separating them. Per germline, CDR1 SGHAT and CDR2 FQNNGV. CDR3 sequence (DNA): TGTGCCAGCAGCCCCTCGAGGCTATTCGACGAGCAGTACTTC. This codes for CASSPSRLFDEQYF. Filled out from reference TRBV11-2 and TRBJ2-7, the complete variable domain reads EAGVAQSPRYKIIEKRQSVAFWCNPISGHATLYWYQQILGQGPKLLIQFQNNGVVDDSQLPKDRFSAERLKGVDSTLKIQPAKLEDSAVYLCASSPSRLFDEQYFGPGTRLTVT.

DNA for the CDR3: TGTGCCAGCAGGGCCCCCGGGCTCCGCAATCAGCCCCAGCATTTT. Translated: CASRAPGLRNQPQHF. The chain combines TRBV6-1 with TRBJ1-5; D is unclear. Deletions cut 6 bases from V and 2 bases from J, with 14 bases between. Germline CDR1 reads MNHNS; CDR2 reads SASEGT. The CDR3 is 15 residues long.

The CDR3 loop is CASSPEVWDTEAFF. The CDR3, as DNA: TGTGCCAGCAGTCCGGAGGTTTGGGACACTGAAGCTTTCTTT. This rearrangement joins TRBV28 to TRBJ1-1; D not certain. Germline CDR1 reads MDHEN; CDR2 reads SYDVKM. V was pared by 5 bases and J by 3 bases, with 13 bases between. This CDR3 comprises 14 residues.

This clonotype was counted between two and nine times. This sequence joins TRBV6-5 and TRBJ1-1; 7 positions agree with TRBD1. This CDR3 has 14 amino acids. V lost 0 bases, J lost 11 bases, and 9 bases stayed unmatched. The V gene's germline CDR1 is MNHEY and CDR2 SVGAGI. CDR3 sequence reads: CASSYSRQGGRAFF. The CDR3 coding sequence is TGTGCCAGCAGTTACTCCAGACAGGGTGGGAGGGCTTTCTTT.

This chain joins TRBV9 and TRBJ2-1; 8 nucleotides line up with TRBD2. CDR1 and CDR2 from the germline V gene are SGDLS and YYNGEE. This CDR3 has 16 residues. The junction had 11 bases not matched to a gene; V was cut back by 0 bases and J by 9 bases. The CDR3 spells CASSVGSGGASGEQFF. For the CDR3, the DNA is TGTGCCAGCAGCGTAGGGTCGGGAGGGGCGAGTGGTGAGCAGTTCTTC.

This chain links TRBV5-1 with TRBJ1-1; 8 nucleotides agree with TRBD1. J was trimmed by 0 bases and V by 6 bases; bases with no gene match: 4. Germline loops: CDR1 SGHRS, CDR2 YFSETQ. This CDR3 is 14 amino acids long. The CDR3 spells CASTGQGLNTEAFF. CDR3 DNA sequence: TGCGCCAGCACCGGACAGGGACTGAACACTGAAGCTTTCTTT. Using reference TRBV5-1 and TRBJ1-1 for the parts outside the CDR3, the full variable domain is KAGVTQTPRYLIKTRGQQVTLSCSPISGHRSVSWYQQTPGQGLQFLFEYFSETQRNKGNFPGRFSGRQFSNSRSEMNVSTLELGDSALYLCASTGQGLNTEAFFGQGTRLTVV.

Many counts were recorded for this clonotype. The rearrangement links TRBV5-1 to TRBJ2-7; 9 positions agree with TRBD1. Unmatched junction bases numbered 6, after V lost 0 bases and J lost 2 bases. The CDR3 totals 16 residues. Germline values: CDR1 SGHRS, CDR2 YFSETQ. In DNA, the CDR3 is TGCGCCAGCAGCTTGGGGACAGGGGTCAGAGCCTACGAGCAGTACTTC. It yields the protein CASSLGTGVRAYEQYF.

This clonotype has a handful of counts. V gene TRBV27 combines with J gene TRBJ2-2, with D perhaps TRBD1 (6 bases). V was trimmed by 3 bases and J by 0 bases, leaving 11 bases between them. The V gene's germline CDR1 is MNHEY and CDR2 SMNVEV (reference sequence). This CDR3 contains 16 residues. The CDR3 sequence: CASSLGQGTNTGELFF. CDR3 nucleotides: TGTGCCAGCAGTTTGGGGCAGGGGACGAACACCGGGGAGCTGTTTTTT.

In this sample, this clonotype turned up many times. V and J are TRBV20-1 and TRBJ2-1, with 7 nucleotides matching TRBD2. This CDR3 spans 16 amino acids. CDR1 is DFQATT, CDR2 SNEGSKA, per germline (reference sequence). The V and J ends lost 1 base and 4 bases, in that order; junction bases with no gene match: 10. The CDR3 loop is CSARAGGGRGYNEQFF. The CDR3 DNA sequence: TGCAGTGCTAGAGCGGGTGGCGGGAGAGGGTACAATGAGCAGTTCTTC.

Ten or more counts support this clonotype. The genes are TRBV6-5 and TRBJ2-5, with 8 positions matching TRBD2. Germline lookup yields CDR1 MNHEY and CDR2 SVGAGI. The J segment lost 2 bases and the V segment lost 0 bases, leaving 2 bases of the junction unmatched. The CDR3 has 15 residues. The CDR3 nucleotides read TGTGCCAGCAGTTACTCCGGGGGGGGTCAAGAGACCCAGTACTTC. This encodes CASSYSGGGQETQYF.

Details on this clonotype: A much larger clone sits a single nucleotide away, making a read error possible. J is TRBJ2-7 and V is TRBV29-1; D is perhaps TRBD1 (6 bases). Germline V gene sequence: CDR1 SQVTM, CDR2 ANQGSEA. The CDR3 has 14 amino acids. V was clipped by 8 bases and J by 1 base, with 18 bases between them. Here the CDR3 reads CSKKVGAASYEQYF. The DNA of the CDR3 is TGCAGCAAAAAGGTGGGGGCCGCGTCCTACGAGCAGTACTTC.

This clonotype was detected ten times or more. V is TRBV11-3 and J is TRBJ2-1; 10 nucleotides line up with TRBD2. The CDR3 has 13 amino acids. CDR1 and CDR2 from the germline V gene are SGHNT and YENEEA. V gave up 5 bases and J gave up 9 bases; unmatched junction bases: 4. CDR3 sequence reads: CASSVLAGVEQFF. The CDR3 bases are TGTGCCAGCAGCGTCCTAGCGGGAGTTGAGCAGTTCTTC.

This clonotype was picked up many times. DNA of the CDR3: TGTGCCAGCAGTTCTTGGACTAGCGGACACACAGATACGCAGTATTTT. It is translated as CASSSWTSGHTDTQYF. The chain carries TRBV28 and TRBJ2-3, with 10 bases identical to TRBD2. CDR1 and CDR2 (germline): MDHEN, SYDVKM. J was trimmed by 2 bases and V by 4 bases; bases with no gene match: 6. The CDR3 has 16 amino acids.

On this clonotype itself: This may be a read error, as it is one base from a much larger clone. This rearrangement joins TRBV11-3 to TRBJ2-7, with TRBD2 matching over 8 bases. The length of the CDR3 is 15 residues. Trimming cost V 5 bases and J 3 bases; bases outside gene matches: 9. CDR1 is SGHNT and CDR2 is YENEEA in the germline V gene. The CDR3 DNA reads TGTGCCAGCAGCCTCCCCGGGGGGGGTTGCTACGAGCAGTACTTC. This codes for CASSLPGGGCYEQYF.

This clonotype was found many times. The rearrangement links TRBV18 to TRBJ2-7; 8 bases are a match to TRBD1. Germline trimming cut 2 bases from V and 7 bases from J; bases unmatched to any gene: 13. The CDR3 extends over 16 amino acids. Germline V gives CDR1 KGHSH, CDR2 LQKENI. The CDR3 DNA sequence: TGTGCCAGCTCACCATCCCTGACAGGGGCGGAAGAAGAGCAGTACTTC. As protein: CASSPSLTGAEEEQYF.

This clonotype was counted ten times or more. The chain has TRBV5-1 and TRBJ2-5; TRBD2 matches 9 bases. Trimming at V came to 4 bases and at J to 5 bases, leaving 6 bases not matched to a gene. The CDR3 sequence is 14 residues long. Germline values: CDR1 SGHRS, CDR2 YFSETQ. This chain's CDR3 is CASSLTSGEETQYF. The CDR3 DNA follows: TGCGCCAGCAGCCTGACTAGCGGAGAGGAGACCCAGTACTTC.

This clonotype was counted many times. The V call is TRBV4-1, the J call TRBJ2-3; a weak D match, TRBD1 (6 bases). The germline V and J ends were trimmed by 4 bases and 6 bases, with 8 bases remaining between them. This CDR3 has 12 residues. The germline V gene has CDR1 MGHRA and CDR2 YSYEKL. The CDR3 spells CASSPTGDTQYF. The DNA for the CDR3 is TGCGCCAGCAGCCCAACAGGGGATACGCAGTATTTT.

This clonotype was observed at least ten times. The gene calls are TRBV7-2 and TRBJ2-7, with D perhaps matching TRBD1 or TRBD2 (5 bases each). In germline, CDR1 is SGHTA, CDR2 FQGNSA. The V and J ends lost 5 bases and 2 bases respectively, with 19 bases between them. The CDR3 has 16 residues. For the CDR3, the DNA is TGTGCCAGCAGCCCCTTCCGGGGCAGATGGGCCTACGAGCAGTACTTC. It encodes CASSPFRGRWAYEQYF.

The CDR3 loop is CASSREGSAGEKLFF. Written as DNA, the CDR3 is TGCGCCAGCAGCCGGGAGGGGTCCGCAGGTGAAAAACTGTTTTTT. The genes are TRBV5-1 and TRBJ1-4; possibly TRBD1 for D (5 bases). The V and J ends lost 4 bases and 7 bases respectively, with 17 bases between them. This CDR3 comprises 15 residues. The germline V gene encodes CDR1 SGHRS and CDR2 YFSETQ.

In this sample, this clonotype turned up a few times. The CDR3 sequence is CASSKVGYTF. The CDR3 nucleotides read TGTGCCAGTAGTAAGGTTGGCTACACCTTC. The chain uses TRBV19 and TRBJ1-2; D not resolved. Between the trimmed V and J ends, which lost 4 bases and 7 bases, there was a span of 4 bases. Germline CDR1 LNHDA, CDR2 SQIVND (reference sequence). The CDR3 extends over 10 amino acids.

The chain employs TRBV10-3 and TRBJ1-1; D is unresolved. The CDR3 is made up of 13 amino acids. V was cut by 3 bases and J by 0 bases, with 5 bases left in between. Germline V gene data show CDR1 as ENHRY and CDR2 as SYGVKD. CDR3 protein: CAISERLNTEAFF. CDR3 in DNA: TGTGCCATCAGTGAACGTCTGAACACTGAAGCTTTCTTT.

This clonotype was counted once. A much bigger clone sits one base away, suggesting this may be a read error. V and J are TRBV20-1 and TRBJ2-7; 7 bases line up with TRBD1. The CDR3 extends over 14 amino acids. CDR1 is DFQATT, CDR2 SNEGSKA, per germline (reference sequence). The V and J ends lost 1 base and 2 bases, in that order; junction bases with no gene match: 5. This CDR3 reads CSARATDRPYEQYF. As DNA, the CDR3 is TGCAGTGCTAGAGCCACGGACAGGCCCTACGAGCAGTACTTC.

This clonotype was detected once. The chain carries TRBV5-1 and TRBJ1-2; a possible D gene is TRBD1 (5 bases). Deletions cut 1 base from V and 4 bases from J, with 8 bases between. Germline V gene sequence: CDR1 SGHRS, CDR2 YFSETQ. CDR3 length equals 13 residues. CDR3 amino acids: CASSLLGTYGYTF. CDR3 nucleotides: TGCGCCAGCAGCTTGTTGGGGACCTATGGCTACACCTTC.